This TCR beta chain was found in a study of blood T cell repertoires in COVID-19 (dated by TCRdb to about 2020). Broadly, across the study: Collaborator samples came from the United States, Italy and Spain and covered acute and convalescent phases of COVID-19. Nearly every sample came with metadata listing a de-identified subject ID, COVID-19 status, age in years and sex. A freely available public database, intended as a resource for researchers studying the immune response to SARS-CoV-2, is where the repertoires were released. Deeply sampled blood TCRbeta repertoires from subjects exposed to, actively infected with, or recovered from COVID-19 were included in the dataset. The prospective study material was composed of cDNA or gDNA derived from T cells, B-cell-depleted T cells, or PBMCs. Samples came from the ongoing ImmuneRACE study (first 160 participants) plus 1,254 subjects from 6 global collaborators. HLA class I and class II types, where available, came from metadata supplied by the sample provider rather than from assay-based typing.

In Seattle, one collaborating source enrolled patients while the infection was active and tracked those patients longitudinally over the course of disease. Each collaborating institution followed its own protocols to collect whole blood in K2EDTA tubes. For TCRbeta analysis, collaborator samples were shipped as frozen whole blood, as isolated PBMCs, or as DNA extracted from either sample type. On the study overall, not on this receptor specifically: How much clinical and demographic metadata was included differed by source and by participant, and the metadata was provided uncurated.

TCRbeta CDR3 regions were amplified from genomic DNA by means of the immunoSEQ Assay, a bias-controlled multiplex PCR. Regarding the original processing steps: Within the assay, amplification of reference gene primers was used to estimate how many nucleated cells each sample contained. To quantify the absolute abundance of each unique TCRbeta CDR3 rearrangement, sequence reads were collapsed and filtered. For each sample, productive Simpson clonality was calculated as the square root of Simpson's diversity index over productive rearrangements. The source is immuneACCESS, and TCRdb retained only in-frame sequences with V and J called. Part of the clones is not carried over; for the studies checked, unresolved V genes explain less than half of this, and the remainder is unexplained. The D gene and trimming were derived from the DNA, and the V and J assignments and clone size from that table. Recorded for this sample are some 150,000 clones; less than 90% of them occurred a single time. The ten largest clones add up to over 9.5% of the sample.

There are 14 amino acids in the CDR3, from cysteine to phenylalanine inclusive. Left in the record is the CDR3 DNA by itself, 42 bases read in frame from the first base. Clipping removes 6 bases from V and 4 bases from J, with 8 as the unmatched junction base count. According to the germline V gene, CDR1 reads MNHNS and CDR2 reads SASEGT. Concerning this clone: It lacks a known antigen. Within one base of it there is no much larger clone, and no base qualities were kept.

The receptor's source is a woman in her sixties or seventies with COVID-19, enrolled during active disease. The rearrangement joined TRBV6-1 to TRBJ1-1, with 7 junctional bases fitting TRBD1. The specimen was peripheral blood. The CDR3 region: CASSPRTGVTEAFF. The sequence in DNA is TGTGCCAGCAGCCCGCGCACAGGGGTCACTGAAGCTTTCTTT.